These T cell receptor beta chains were read from a single sample in a study of cytomegalovirus exposure and HLA in healthy donors. Clones were sequenced by immunoSEQ multiplex PCR, and TCRdb holds only the in-frame ones, with some missing. The sample has 150,000 to 200,000 clones; approximately 71% are singletons. Material for sequencing was PBMCs. Receptor source: a male donor in good health and CMV-seronegative. CDR3s leave out the opening cysteine and the closing phenylalanine or tryptophan. The D gene is left open where the match is weak.

cdr3_length	v_call	j_call	d_call	cdr3_aa
13	TRBV4-2	TRBJ1-4	TRBD1	ASSENRGNNEKLF
10	TRBV19	TRBJ1-5	TRBD1	ASRDRDQPQH
11	TRBV6-5	TRBJ1-1	NA	ASRTVMNTEAF
10	TRBV10-3	TRBJ2-5	NA	AISGGEETQY
14	TRBV27	TRBJ2-1	TRBD2	ASSSGLAGSYNEQF
11	TRBV19	TRBJ1-1	NA	ASRFQGNTEAF
11	TRBV6-5	TRBJ2-3	NA	ASSSDFTDTQY
13	TRBV28	TRBJ1-5	NA	ASLPGEHSNQPQH
12	TRBV4-1	TRBJ1-2	NA	ASSQESPGRSYT
12	TRBV7-9	TRBJ2-1	NA	ASSLSLLVNEQF
13	TRBV6-1	TRBJ2-7	TRBD1	ASSEAVTGEYEQY
13	TRBV4-1	TRBJ2-7	NA	ASMGYATATYEQY
11	TRBV7-2	TRBJ1-5	NA	ASSGSSNQPQH
13	TRBV27	TRBJ2-6	TRBD1	ASSFRGQWANVLT
11	TRBV5-1	TRBJ2-5	TRBD2	ASSLDGRETQY
10	TRBV27	TRBJ2-3	NA	ASSLSRDTQY
12	TRBV9	TRBJ2-7	NA	ASSVVPGSYEQY
12	TRBV19	TRBJ1-5	NA	ASTPTGDNQPQH
13	TRBV11-2	TRBJ2-3	TRBD2	ASSAAGGILDTQY
12	TRBV18	TRBJ2-7	NA	ASSFPGLYWEQY
16	TRBV28	TRBJ1-4	TRBD1	ASTSFRDRGDRGEKLF
12	TRBV19	TRBJ1-2	NA	ASSIVWGQDGYT
12	TRBV2	TRBJ2-7	NA	ASSEQASSYEQY
13	TRBV10-3	TRBJ1-3	NA	AITSGELAGNTIY
12	TRBV19	TRBJ1-1	NA	ASSWAGFNTEAF
11	TRBV18	TRBJ1-2	NA	ASSPGALLGYT
15	TRBV11-2	TRBJ1-1	NA	ASSLVLPGFMNTEAF
11	TRBV7-2	TRBJ1-1	NA	ASSYRGTSEAF
15	TRBV7-6	TRBJ2-1	TRBD2	ASSTRRTSGSVNEQF
19	TRBV4-3	TRBJ2-2	TRBD2	ASSQQFRLAGSLKGPGELF
13	TRBV5-6	TRBJ1-5	NA	ASSFRGYSNQPQH
13	TRBV27	TRBJ2-3	NA	ASSLSWRETDTQY
13	TRBV7-2	TRBJ2-5	NA	ASSFGGYQRETQY